This T cell receptor beta chain was captured by sequencing in a study of beta chain features in type 1 diabetes. V was pared by 8 bases and J by 0 bases, with 5 bases of the junction left unmatched. Germline lookup yields CDR1 MDHEN and CDR2 SYDVKM. CDR3 length: 14 amino acids. Purity above 95% was achieved in all sorted populations. General study findings and limits: Shortening of TCRB CDR3s, moderate but significant, appeared in all four CD4+ subsets of Type 1 diabetes patients. Healthy donors had naive, central memory and Treg TCRB repertoires that appeared less similar than those seen among patients.

Details on this clone: Its antigen remains unidentified.

The study reverse transcribed the entire isolated RNA, so it sequenced expressed TCRB transcripts. Produced via immunoSEQ multiplex PCR; TCRdb's table is partial and in-frame only. This repertoire shows some 160,000 clones, 9% to 10% found once; its top ten account for around 0.64%. The rearrangement links TRBV28 to TRBJ2-7, with 9 bases fitting TRBD2. The receptor comes from a woman aged 25 to 39 with type 1 diabetes. Material: central memory CD4+ T cells from blood. This CDR3 is CASGSGSSSYEQYF. CDR3 in DNA: TGTGCCAGCGGTAGCGGGAGCAGCTCCTACGAGCAGTACTTC.